Listed below are T cell receptor beta chains from one sample, sequenced in a study of early T cells in non-severe SARS-CoV-2 infection. TCRdb reanalysed the 5' RACE reads using MiXCR and keeps one entry per CDR3 protein. This sample has some 70,000 distinct CDR3 sequences, with about 9% found just once. The sample consisted of whole blood. The receptors come from an adult who was a healthcare worker with PCR-confirmed SARS-CoV-2 infection or an uninfected control (not recorded which). CDR3s include the opening cysteine and the closing phenylalanine or tryptophan. Fields, in order: J gene, D gene, CDR3 length, clone size, V gene, CDR3 DNA, CDR3 protein. D genes are given only for firm matches. Some rows have no size entry. The others give once, few or many, or a class for an expanded clone.

j_gene: TRBJ1-3; d_gene: -; len: 12; abundance: few; v_gene: TRBV29-1; CDR3nt: TGCAGCGTTGGAGATACTGGAAACACCATATATTTT; CDR3aa: CSVGDTGNTIYF
j_gene: TRBJ1-2; d_gene: TRBD1; len: 16; abundance: many; v_gene: TRBV5-5; CDR3nt: TGTGCCAGCAGCTCCCAACCCCCGGGACAGAACTATGGCTACACCTTC; CDR3aa: CASSSQPPGQNYGYTF
j_gene: TRBJ1-1; d_gene: -; len: 16; abundance: -; v_gene: TRBV5-1; CDR3nt: TGCGCCAGCAGCCGGGGCGAAGGGGTCTCGAACACTGAAGCTTTCTTT; CDR3aa: CASSRGEGVSNTEAFF
j_gene: TRBJ1-5; d_gene: -; len: 13; abundance: -; v_gene: TRBV7-3; CDR3nt: TGTGCCAGCAGCTTAAGCCGGGGAGGGCCCCAGCATTTT; CDR3aa: CASSLSRGGPQHF
j_gene: TRBJ2-7; d_gene: -; len: 15; abundance: -; v_gene: TRBV10-3; CDR3nt: TGTGCCATCAGTGACCCTCGGACGGGAGCCTACGAGCAGTACTTC; CDR3aa: CAISDPRTGAYEQYF
j_gene: TRBJ1-1; d_gene: TRBD1; len: 16; abundance: many; v_gene: TRBV18; CDR3nt: TGTGCCAGCTCACTACCGCCGGGACAGGGGGCATCTGAAGCTTTCTTT; CDR3aa: CASSLPPGQGASEAFF
j_gene: TRBJ1-1; d_gene: -; len: 12; abundance: -; v_gene: TRBV29-1; CDR3nt: TGCAGCGCCGGTAGGGTCGACACTGAAGCTTTCTTT; CDR3aa: CSAGRVDTEAFF
j_gene: TRBJ2-5; d_gene: -; len: 16; abundance: -; v_gene: TRBV7-2; CDR3nt: TGTGCCAGCAGCTTAAAGCCCGGGGCGCCTCGGGAGACCCAGTACTTC; CDR3aa: CASSLKPGAPRETQYF
j_gene: TRBJ2-1; d_gene: -; len: 11; abundance: many; v_gene: TRBV10-2; CDR3nt: TGCGCCAGCGTCCTTGTGGATGAGCAGTTCTTC; CDR3aa: CASVLVDEQFF
j_gene: TRBJ1-2; d_gene: -; len: 11; abundance: -; v_gene: TRBV19; CDR3nt: TGTGCCACCAAGGAGGGACGTGGCTACACCTTC; CDR3aa: CATKEGRGYTF
j_gene: TRBJ2-1; d_gene: TRBD2; len: 18; abundance: few; v_gene: TRBV4-3; CDR3nt: TGCGCCAGCAGCCAAAATATGATCCTAGCGGGAGGGCCCAATGAGCAGTTCTTC; CDR3aa: CASSQNMILAGGPNEQFF
j_gene: TRBJ2-2; d_gene: -; len: 14; abundance: many; v_gene: TRBV3-1; CDR3nt: TGTGCCAGCAGCCAAGCGATGAACACCGGGGAGCTGTTTTTT; CDR3aa: CASSQAMNTGELFF
j_gene: TRBJ2-1; d_gene: -; len: 16; abundance: few; v_gene: TRBV6-2/TRBV6-3; CDR3nt: TGTGCCAGCAGTCCACATGACGGGAATAAATACAATGAGCAGTTCTTC; CDR3aa: CASSPHDGNKYNEQFF
j_gene: TRBJ2-1; d_gene: -; len: 15; abundance: -; v_gene: TRBV3-1; CDR3nt: TGTGCCAGCAGCCAACTTATGTCGGTTGACAATGAGCAGTTCTTC; CDR3aa: CASSQLMSVDNEQFF
j_gene: TRBJ1-5; d_gene: TRBD1; len: 15; abundance: many; v_gene: TRBV12-3/TRBV12-4; CDR3nt: TGTGCCAGCAGTTGGGGGACAGCTAGCAATCAGCCCCAGCATTTT; CDR3aa: CASSWGTASNQPQHF
j_gene: TRBJ2-2; d_gene: -; len: 15; abundance: few; v_gene: TRBV11-3; CDR3nt: TGTGCCAGCAGCAAGGCCAGTACGAACACCGGGGAGCTGTTTTTT; CDR3aa: CASSKASTNTGELFF
j_gene: TRBJ2-1; d_gene: -; len: 13; abundance: -; v_gene: TRBV4-2; CDR3nt: TGTGCCAGCAGCCTGACACCTACCAATGAGCAGTTCTTC; CDR3aa: CASSLTPTNEQFF
j_gene: TRBJ2-3; d_gene: -; len: 14; abundance: many; v_gene: TRBV5-4; CDR3nt: TGTGCCAGCAGCTCTTACCTGGGCACAGATACGCAGTATTTT; CDR3aa: CASSSYLGTDTQYF
j_gene: TRBJ2-3; d_gene: TRBD1; len: 15; abundance: few; v_gene: TRBV11-2; CDR3nt: TGTGCCAGCAGCGCAGGACAGGGGGCAACAGATACGCAGTATTTT; CDR3aa: CASSAGQGATDTQYF
j_gene: TRBJ1-1; d_gene: -; len: 14; abundance: many; v_gene: TRBV7-8; CDR3nt: TGTGCCAGCAGCTTAGGGAAAGTGAACACTGAAGCTTTCTTT; CDR3aa: CASSLGKVNTEAFF
j_gene: TRBJ2-1; d_gene: -; len: 14; abundance: -; v_gene: TRBV5-1; CDR3nt: TGCGCCAGCGCCGGAGGGGTCTACAATAGTGAGCAGTTCTTC; CDR3aa: CASAGGVYNSEQFF
j_gene: TRBJ2-3; d_gene: -; len: 14; abundance: many; v_gene: TRBV5-1; CDR3nt: TGCGCCAGCAGACCGGGACCGTCGACAGATACGCAGTATTTT; CDR3aa: CASRPGPSTDTQYF
j_gene: TRBJ2-3; d_gene: TRBD1; len: 14; abundance: -; v_gene: TRBV29-1; CDR3nt: TGCAGCGTAAACAGGGGGTCCAGCACAGATACGCAGTATTTT; CDR3aa: CSVNRGSSTDTQYF
j_gene: TRBJ1-1; d_gene: -; len: 13; abundance: -; v_gene: TRBV30; CDR3nt: TGTGCCTGGAGAAGTCTACCGAACACTGAAGCTTTCTTT; CDR3aa: CAWRSLPNTEAFF
j_gene: TRBJ2-1; d_gene: TRBD2; len: 17; abundance: many; v_gene: TRBV3-1; CDR3nt: TGTGCCAGCAGCCACGGTAACCTAGCGGGGGGGCACAATGAGCAGTTCTTC; CDR3aa: CASSHGNLAGGHNEQFF
j_gene: TRBJ2-5; d_gene: -; len: 16; abundance: many; v_gene: TRBV12-3/TRBV12-4; CDR3nt: TGTGCCAGCAGTTTGGGCGTGGGAGGGGGCCAAGAGACCCAGTACTTC; CDR3aa: CASSLGVGGGQETQYF
j_gene: TRBJ2-7; d_gene: -; len: 13; abundance: -; v_gene: TRBV29-1; CDR3nt: TGCAGCGTTCTTAGACTAGTGGGGGGCGAGCAGTACTTC; CDR3aa: CSVLRLVGGEQYF
j_gene: TRBJ2-3; d_gene: -; len: 18; abundance: few; v_gene: TRBV7-2; CDR3nt: TGTGCCAGCAGCTTTTTAAAGGGGAGGATGGTGGGCACAGATACGCAGTATTTT; CDR3aa: CASSFLKGRMVGTDTQYF
j_gene: TRBJ2-1; d_gene: -; len: 16; abundance: many; v_gene: TRBV3-1; CDR3nt: TGTGCCAGCAGCCAAGAATGGCTACTGGGAGCCAATGAGCAGTTCTTC; CDR3aa: CASSQEWLLGANEQFF
j_gene: TRBJ1-1; d_gene: -; len: 13; abundance: many; v_gene: TRBV12-3/TRBV12-4; CDR3nt: TGTGCCAGCAGTTTCAACTGGGACACTGAAGCTTTCTTT; CDR3aa: CASSFNWDTEAFF
j_gene: TRBJ2-7; d_gene: TRBD2; len: 15; abundance: many; v_gene: TRBV2; CDR3nt: TGTGCCAGCAGTGAAGCCCCTAGCGGGAGAGGCGAGCAGTACTTC; CDR3aa: CASSEAPSGRGEQYF
j_gene: TRBJ2-1; d_gene: -; len: 12; abundance: few; v_gene: TRBV7-6; CDR3nt: TGTGCCAGCAGCTCAACCACGGCCCAGCAGTTCTTC; CDR3aa: CASSSTTAQQFF
j_gene: TRBJ2-5; d_gene: -; len: 15; abundance: -; v_gene: TRBV6-2/TRBV6-3; CDR3nt: TGTGCCAGCAGTGGACCGGGCCGCGGAGAGGAGACCCAGTACTTC; CDR3aa: CASSGPGRGEETQYF
j_gene: TRBJ1-4; d_gene: -; len: 16; abundance: -; v_gene: TRBV7-9; CDR3nt: TGTGCCAGCAGCTTAAAGTCCGGGCTAACTAATGAAAAACTGTTTTTT; CDR3aa: CASSLKSGLTNEKLFF
j_gene: TRBJ2-2; d_gene: TRBD2; len: 17; abundance: few; v_gene: TRBV10-3; CDR3nt: TGTGCCATCAGTGGCGCCAGCGGGGGCACGGGCAGCGGGGAGCTGTTTTTT; CDR3aa: CAISGASGGTGSGELFF
j_gene: TRBJ2-3; d_gene: TRBD2; len: 15; abundance: few; v_gene: TRBV13; CDR3nt: TGTGCCAGCAGCTTCTGGACTAGGTTGGCAGATACGCAGTATTTT; CDR3aa: CASSFWTRLADTQYF
j_gene: TRBJ2-7; d_gene: TRBD1; len: 16; abundance: many; v_gene: TRBV11-2; CDR3nt: TGTGCCAGCAGCTTAGGGGTGGGGACAGGCACCTCGGAACAGTACTTC; CDR3aa: CASSLGVGTGTSEQYF
j_gene: TRBJ2-7; d_gene: -; len: 13; abundance: many; v_gene: TRBV18; CDR3nt: TGTGCCAGCTCACCCACGGAGACCTACGAGCAGTACTTC; CDR3aa: CASSPTETYEQYF